This paragraph covers one TCR beta chain sequence. This record comes from a study of T-cell reconstitution after alpha-beta-depleted transplantation in children. Preparing the TCRbeta library involved the use of unique molecular identifiers. TCRdb used MiXCR to reprocess the PCR reads, holding one entry per CDR3 protein. The sample carries some 200,000 distinct CDR3 sequences, about a tenth recorded once. The CDR3 sequence is 12 residues long. Per germline, CDR1 SEHNR and CDR2 FQNEAQ (reference sequence). Trimming cost V 7 bases and J 10 bases, with 16 bases left between them. The chain links TRBV7-9 to TRBJ1-1; a weak D match, TRBD1 (5 bases). The receptor comes from a human donor who donated a stem cell graft to a child with acute lymphoblastic leukemia. The sequencing used PBMCs from the stem cell graft donor, collected from the stem cell graft. The CDR3 reads CASTREGFGAFF. In nucleotides, the CDR3 is TGTGCCAGCACCAGAGAGGGGTTTGGAGCTTTCTTT. Drawing the rest from reference TRBV7-9 and TRBJ1-1, the complete variable domain is DTGVSQNPRHKITKRGQNVTFRCDPISEHNRLYWYRQTLGQGPEFLTYFQNEAQLEKSRLLSDRFSAERPKGSFSTLEIQRTEQGDSAMYLCASTREGFGAFFGQGTRLTVV.